The T cell receptor (beta chain) described here comes from a study of OX40 agonist ivuxolimab in advanced cancers. The CDR3 has 15 amino acids. Trimming stripped 5 bases from V and 4 bases from J, with 17 bases between. CDR1 and CDR2 from the germline V gene are MNHEY and SVGAGI. The assay was immunoSEQ multiplex PCR, and TCRdb's table has in-frame clones only and misses some. The sample has over 45,000 clones; 84% are singletons. This receptor was identified in an adult with an advanced solid tumor such as melanoma, head and neck, liver or kidney cancer. The V call is TRBV6-5, the J call TRBJ1-2; D might be TRBD1 (6 bases). The sequencing here drew on CD4+ or CD8+ T cells sorted from blood, taken in a trial of the OX40 agonist ivuxolimab. CDR3 nucleotide sequence: TGTGCCAGCAGTGGACTGTTGTCACAGGGCTATGGCTACACCTTC. Translation: CASSGLLSQGYGYTF.